This TCR beta chain came from a study of blood T cell repertoires in COVID-19. Study-wide background: There were acute and convalescent COVID-19 samples, and they came from the United States, Italy and Spain. PBMCs, B-cell-depleted T cells, or T cells were the source of the cDNA or gDNA that made up the material.

Study processing details: Amplified reference gene primers provided the basis for estimating nucleated cell counts. The method was immunoSEQ multiplex PCR; TCRdb's version includes in-frame clones alone and lacks a portion of them. V and J calls and clone size are given by that table; D and trimming were obtained from the DNA. Here the sample spans some 180,000 clones, roughly 89% being singletons. V lost 4 bases and J 0 bases, leaving 14 bases between the germline ends. The CDR3 consists of 16 residues. Germline loops: CDR1 LNHDA, CDR2 SQIVND (reference sequence). Sequences were obtained from peripheral blood. The TCR sequence derives from a man in his forties with acute or convalescent COVID-19. The gene calls are TRBV19 and TRBJ2-3; no clear D. The CDR3 DNA is TGTGCCAGTAGTAGCTACTTGGGCCGGAGCACAGATACGCAGTATTTT. Its translation: CASSSYLGRSTDTQYF.